This T cell receptor (beta chain) was captured in a study of response to subunit inactivated influenza vaccine. Germline V lookup: CDR1 MNHNS, CDR2 SASEGT. CDR3 length: 15 amino acids. One entry per CDR3 protein, called by TCRdb with MiXCR from the RT-PCR reads. The sample lists roughly 540,000 distinct CDR3 sequences; roughly 25% were seen once. This clonotype has more than one count but fewer than ten. The junction shows a germline mismatch at one end, possibly a read error. This sample also appeared in a second study, on T cells expressing NK-cell markers. From that second work: UMIs accompanied the 5'RACE template switching by which TCR beta cDNA was made.

The material sequenced was CD4+ T cells sorted from PBMCs, taken about 11 days after vaccination. V usage is TRBV6-1 and J usage is TRBJ1-2, with 8 positions matching TRBD1. The TCR originated in a man aged 50 or older who received an inactivated influenza vaccine. CDR3 in amino acids: CASSTTDRALNGYTF. In DNA form, the CDR3 reads TGTGCCAGCAGTACCACGGACAGGGCCCTCAATGGGTACACCTTC.